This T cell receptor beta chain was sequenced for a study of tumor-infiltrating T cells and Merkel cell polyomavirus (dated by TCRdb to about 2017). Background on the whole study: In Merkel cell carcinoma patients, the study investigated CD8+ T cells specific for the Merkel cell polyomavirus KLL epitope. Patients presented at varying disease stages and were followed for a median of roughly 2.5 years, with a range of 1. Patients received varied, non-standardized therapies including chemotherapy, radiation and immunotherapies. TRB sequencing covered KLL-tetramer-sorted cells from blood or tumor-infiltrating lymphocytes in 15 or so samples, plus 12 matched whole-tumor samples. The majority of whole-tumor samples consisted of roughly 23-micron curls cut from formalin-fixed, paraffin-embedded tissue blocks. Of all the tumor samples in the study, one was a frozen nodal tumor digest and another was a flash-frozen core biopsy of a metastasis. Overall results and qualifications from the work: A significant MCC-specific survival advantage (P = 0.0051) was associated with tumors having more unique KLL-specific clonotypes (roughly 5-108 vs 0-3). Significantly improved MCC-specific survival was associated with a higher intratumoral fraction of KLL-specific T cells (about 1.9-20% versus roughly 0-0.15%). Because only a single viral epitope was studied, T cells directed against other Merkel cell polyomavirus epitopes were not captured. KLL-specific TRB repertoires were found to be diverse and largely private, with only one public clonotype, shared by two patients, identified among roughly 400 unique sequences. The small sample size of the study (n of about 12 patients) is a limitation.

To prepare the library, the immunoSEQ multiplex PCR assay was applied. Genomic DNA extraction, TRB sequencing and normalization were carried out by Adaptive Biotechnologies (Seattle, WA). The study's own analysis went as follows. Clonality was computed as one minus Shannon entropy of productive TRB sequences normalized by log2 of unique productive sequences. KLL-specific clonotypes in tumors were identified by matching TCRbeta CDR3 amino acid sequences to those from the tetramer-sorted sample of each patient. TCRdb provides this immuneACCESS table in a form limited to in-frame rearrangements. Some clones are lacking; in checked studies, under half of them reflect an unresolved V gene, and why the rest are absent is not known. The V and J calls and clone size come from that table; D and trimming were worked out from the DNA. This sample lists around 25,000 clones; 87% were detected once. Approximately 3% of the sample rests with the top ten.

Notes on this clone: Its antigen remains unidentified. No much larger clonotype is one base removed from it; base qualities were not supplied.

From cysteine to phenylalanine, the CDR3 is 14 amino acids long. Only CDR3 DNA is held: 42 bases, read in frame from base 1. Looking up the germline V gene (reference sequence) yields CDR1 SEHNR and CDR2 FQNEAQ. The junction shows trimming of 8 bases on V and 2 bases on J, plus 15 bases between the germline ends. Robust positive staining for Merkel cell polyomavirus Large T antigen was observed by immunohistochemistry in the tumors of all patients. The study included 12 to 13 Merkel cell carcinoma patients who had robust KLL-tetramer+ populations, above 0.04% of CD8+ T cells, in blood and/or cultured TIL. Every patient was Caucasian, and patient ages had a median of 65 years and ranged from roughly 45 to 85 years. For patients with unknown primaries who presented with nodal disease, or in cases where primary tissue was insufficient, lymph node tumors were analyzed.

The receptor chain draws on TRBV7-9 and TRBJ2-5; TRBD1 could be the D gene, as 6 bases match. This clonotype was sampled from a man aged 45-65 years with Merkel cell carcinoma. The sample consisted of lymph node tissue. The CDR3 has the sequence CASGPRGEQETQYF. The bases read TGTGCCAGCGGCCCCAGGGGCGAACAAGAGACCCAGTACTTC.